This T cell receptor beta chain came from a study of cytomegalovirus exposure and HLA in healthy donors. The study's findings and limits: Presence/absence comparisons presumed near-even sequencing depth among donors.

The PCR ran on 60 Vbeta and 13 Jbeta primers. Measured with immunoSEQ multiplex PCR; TCRdb has only the in-frame clones, and not every one. Here the sample spans roughly 220,000 clones, roughly 80% being singletons. This clone was picked up one time. Its target is not known. This receptor was identified in a man younger than 45 in good health and CMV-seronegative. Sequenced sample: PBMCs.

CDR3 sequence reads: CASSEAPEDREGENTEAFF. As DNA, the CDR3 is TGTGCCAGCAGTGAAGCGCCTGAGGACAGGGAGGGGGAGAACACTGAAGCTTTCTTT. The V and J genes are TRBV6-1 and TRBJ1-1; 8 bases fit TRBD1. The CDR3 consists of 19 residues. The germline V gene has CDR1 MNHNS and CDR2 SASEGT. V trimming: 0 bases; J trimming: 1 base; junction bases outside the gene matches: 13.